One and the same sample provided the 9 T cell receptor beta chains below, sequenced in a study of post-analysis software for immune sequencing data. For these receptors, no antigen is known. The authors incorporated unique molecular identifiers into the TCR beta cDNA libraries. TCRdb re-analysed the PCR reads in MiXCR, keeping a single row per CDR3 protein. The repertoire holds approximately 730,000 distinct CDR3 sequences, with about 32% as singletons. Study-wide results and caveats: When patients were compared with controls, 5 or 6 TRBV segments were more frequent, TRBV5-6, TRBV5-1 and TRBV20-1 among them.

The sample comprised blood. The receptors come from a girl between 10 and 17 years old with multiple sclerosis.

This clonotype was picked up a small number of times. J is TRBJ2-7 and V is TRBV9; D perhaps matches TRBD1 (6 bases). Germline V CDR1 and CDR2: SGDLS, YYNGEE. The CDR3 runs 12 residues. Trimming took off 5 bases at V and 3 bases at J, with 9 bases between the two ends. The CDR3 loop reads CASSVTGYEQYF. DNA for the CDR3: TGTGCCAGCAGTGTGACAGGCTACGAGCAGTACTTC.

This clonotype turned up a few times. The V call is TRBV24-1, the J call TRBJ2-1; D is ambiguous. CDR3 length equals 19 residues. Germline CDR1 is KGHDR and CDR2 is SFDVKD. V gave up 3 bases and J gave up 3 bases, with 23 bases separating them. CDR3 sequence: CATSDGLPRGYKRYNEQFF. CDR3 DNA: TGTGCCACCAGTGATGGCCTCCCCCGTGGTTACAAGCGCTACAATGAGCAGTTCTTC.

The V call is TRBV2, the J call TRBJ2-1; a possible D gene is TRBD1 (5 bases). Germline V gene data show CDR1 as SNHLY and CDR2 as FYNNEI. V was cut by 8 bases and J by 8 bases, with 16 bases left in between. There are 13 residues in the CDR3. The CDR3 sequence: CASLRQGRYEQFF. The CDR3 DNA follows: TGTGCCAGCCTACGGCAGGGTCGGTATGAGCAGTTCTTC.

This clonotype was seen repeatedly, ten times or more. This chain joins TRBV20-1 and TRBJ2-4; the D gene is possibly TRBD2 (6 bases). V was cut by 6 bases and J by 10 bases, with 19 bases left in between. This CDR3 has 13 residues. The germline gives CDR1 DFQATT, CDR2 SNEGSKA (reference sequence). CDR3 protein: CSANSRGFGIQYF. The CDR3 nucleotides read TGCAGTGCAAATAGCCGGGGGTTTGGAATTCAGTACTTC.

The V gene is TRBV20-1, the J gene TRBJ2-3; 9 bases fit TRBD2. The V gene's germline CDR1 is DFQATT and CDR2 SNEGSKA (reference sequence). V lost 4 bases and J lost 1; bases outside the gene matches: 0. The CDR3 runs to 13 residues. CDR3 sequence reads: CSAKRGGTDTQYF. In nucleotides, the CDR3 is TGCAGTGCTAAGCGGGGGGGCACAGATACGCAGTATTTT.

The chain combines TRBV7-9 with TRBJ1-2; TRBD1 is a possible D gene (5 bases). Germline V gives CDR1 SEHNR, CDR2 FQNEAQ (reference sequence). V shed 0 bases and J shed 4 bases, with 12 bases lying between them. The CDR3 spans 15 residues. CDR3 in amino acids: CASSLAGDTGYGYTF. The DNA for the CDR3 is TGTGCCAGCAGCTTAGCAGGAGACACAGGCTATGGCTACACCTTC.

This clonotype was counted a few times. V is TRBV6-2 or TRBV6-3 and J is TRBJ1-1; D call uncertain. In germline, CDR1 is MNHEY, CDR2 SVGEGT. This CDR3 is built from 14 residues. Trimming removed 6 bases from V and 11 bases from J, with 22 bases in between. CDR3 in DNA: TGTGCCAGCAGGACCCCACTTGTTGACGTCGGCGCTTTCTTT. As protein: CASRTPLVDVGAFF.

Only a few counts were recorded for this clonotype. The V and J genes are TRBV20-1 and TRBJ2-5, with 7 positions matching TRBD1. The CDR3 contains 14 residues. Germline-derived CDR1 and CDR2 are DFQATT and SNEGSKA (reference sequence). Unmatched junction bases numbered 15, after V lost 3 bases and J lost 11 bases. The CDR3 reads CSASHGPDRPPQYF. DNA of the CDR3: TGCAGTGCTAGCCATGGACCGGACAGGCCTCCGCAGTACTTC.

CDR3: CASSGANSYEQYF. CDR3 DNA: TGTGCCAGCAGCGGGGCGAATTCCTACGAGCAGTACTTC. The V call is TRBV28, the J call TRBJ2-7; tentatively, D is TRBD1 or TRBD2 (5 bases each). Germline V gene sequence: CDR1 MDHEN, CDR2 SYDVKM. The V gene lost 6 bases and the J gene lost 1 base, with 10 bases spanning the gap. CDR3 length: 13 amino acids.